This entry features one T cell receptor beta chain sequence. The target antigen is unknown. The data are from a study of cytotoxic CD8 clonotypes in ibrutinib-treated CLL. TCRdb's table, derived via immunoSEQ multiplex PCR, lists solely in-frame clones and lacks some. The table includes 250,000 to 350,000 clones, around 77% detected once. General study findings and limits: At baseline, clonality was higher than in age-matched healthy donors and correlated with CD8+ counts.

This material consisted of PBMCs, taken at disease progression, from a patient treated with ibrutinib. The receptor was derived from a human donor with chronic lymphocytic leukemia.

CDR3 sequence (DNA): TGTGCCAGCAGCTTGGGTAGGGGAGGGAATCAGCCCCAGCATTTT. Translation gives CASSLGRGGNQPQHF. V gene TRBV7-2 combines with J gene TRBJ1-5; perhaps TRBD1 as D (5 bases). The germline V gene encodes CDR1 SGHTA and CDR2 FQGNSA. The CDR3 covers 15 residues. V lost 3 bases, J lost 4 bases, and 13 bases lay in between. The full variable domain, with the rest looked up from reference TRBV7-2 and TRBJ1-5, is GAGVSQSPSNKVTEKGKDVELRCDPISGHTALYWYRQSLGQGLEFLIYFQGNSAPDKSGLPSDRFSAERTGGSVSTLTIQRTQQEDSAVYLCASSLGRGGNQPQHFGDGTRLSIL.